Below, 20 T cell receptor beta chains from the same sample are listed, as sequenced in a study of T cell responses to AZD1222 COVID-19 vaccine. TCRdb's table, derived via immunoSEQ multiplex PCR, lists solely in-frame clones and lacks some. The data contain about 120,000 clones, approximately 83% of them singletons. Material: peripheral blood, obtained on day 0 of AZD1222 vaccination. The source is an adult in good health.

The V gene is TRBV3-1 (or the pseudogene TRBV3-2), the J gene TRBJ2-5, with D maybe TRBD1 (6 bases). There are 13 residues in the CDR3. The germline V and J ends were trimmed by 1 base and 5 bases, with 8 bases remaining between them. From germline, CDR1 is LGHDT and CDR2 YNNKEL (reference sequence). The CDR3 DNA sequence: TGTGCCAGCAGCCAAGGACAGGTTGAGACCCAGTACTTC. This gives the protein CASSQGQVETQYF.

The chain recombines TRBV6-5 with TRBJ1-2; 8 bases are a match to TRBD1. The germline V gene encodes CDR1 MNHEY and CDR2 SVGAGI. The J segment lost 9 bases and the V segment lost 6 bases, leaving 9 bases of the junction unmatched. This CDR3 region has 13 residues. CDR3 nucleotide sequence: TGTGCCAGCAGAAGGACAGGGCCCGATAGCTACACCTTC. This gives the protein CASRRTGPDSYTF.

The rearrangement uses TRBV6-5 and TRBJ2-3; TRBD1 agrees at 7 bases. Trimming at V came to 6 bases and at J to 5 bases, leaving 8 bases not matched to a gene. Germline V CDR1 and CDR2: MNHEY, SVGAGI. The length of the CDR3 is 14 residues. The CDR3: CASSYTGDEDTQYF. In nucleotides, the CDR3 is TGTGCCAGCAGCTATACAGGGGATGAAGATACGCAGTATTTT.

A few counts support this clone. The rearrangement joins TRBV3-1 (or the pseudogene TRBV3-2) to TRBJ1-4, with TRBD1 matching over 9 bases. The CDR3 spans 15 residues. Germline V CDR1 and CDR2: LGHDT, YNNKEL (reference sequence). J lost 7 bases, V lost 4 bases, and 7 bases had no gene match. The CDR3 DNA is TGTGCCAGCAGCCGCAACCGGGACAGGGTTGAAAAACTGTTTTTT. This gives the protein CASSRNRDRVEKLFF.

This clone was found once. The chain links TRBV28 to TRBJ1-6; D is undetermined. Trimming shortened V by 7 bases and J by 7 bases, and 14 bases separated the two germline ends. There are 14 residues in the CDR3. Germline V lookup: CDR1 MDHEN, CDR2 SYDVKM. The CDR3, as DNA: TGTGCCAGCATAGCAGGCTCTCAGAATTCACCCCTCCACTTT. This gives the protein CASIAGSQNSPLHF.

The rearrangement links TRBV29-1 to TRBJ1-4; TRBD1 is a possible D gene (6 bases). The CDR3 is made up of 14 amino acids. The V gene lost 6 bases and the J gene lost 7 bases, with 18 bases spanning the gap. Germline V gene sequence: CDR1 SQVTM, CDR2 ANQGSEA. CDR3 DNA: TGCAGCGTCGCTGACAGGACGGACAGTGAAAAACTGTTTTTT. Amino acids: CSVADRTDSEKLFF.

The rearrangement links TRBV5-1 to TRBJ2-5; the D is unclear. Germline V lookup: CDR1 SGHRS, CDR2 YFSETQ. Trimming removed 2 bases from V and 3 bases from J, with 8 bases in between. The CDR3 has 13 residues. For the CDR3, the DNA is TGCGCCAGCAGCTTAATCAGAGAAGAGACCCAGTACTTC. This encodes CASSLIREETQYF.

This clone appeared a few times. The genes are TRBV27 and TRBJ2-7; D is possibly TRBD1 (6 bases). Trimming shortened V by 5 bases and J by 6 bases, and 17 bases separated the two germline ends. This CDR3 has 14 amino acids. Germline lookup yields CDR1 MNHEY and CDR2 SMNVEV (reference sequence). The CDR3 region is CASSPTPTGLEQYF. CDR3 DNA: TGTGCCAGCAGTCCAACCCCCACAGGGCTCGAGCAGTACTTC.

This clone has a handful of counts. The CDR3 region is CASSDSPGTGNTEAFF. The CDR3 nucleotides read TGTGCCAGCAGTGACTCCCCCGGGACAGGGAACACTGAAGCTTTCTTT. The rearrangement uses TRBV6-4 and TRBJ1-1, with 8 bases that match TRBD1. Unmatched junction bases numbered 4, after V lost 0 bases and J lost 1 base. CDR3 length: 16 residues. The germline V gene encodes CDR1 MRHNA and CDR2 SNTAGT.

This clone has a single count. The CDR3 is CASRGTGGEKLFF. The DNA for the CDR3 is TGTGCCAGCAGGGGGACAGGGGGCGAAAAACTGTTTTTT. The V call is TRBV2, the J call TRBJ1-4; 12 bases fit TRBD1. V was pared by 6 bases and J by 8 bases, with 1 base of the junction left unmatched. Germline CDR1 reads SNHLY; CDR2 reads FYNNEI. This CDR3 contains 13 residues.

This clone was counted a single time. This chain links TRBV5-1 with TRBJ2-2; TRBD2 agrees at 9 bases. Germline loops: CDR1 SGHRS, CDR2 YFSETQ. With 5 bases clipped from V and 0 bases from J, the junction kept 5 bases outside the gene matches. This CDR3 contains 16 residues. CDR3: CASRARGGSNTGELFF. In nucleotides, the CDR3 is TGCGCCAGCAGGGCGCGGGGGGGCTCGAACACCGGGGAGCTGTTTTTT.

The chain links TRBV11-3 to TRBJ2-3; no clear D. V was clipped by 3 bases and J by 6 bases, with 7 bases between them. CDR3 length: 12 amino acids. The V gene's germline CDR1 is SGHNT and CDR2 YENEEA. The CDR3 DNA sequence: TGTGCCAGCAGCTTTATCATGGATACGCAGTATTTT. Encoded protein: CASSFIMDTQYF.

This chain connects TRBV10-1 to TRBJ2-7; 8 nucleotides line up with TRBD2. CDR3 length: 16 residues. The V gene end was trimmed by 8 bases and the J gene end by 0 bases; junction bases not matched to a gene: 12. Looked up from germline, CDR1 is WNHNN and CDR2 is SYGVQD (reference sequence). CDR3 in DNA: TGCGCCAGCCCGAGGCCAAAGCGGGGGACCTCCTACGAGCAGTACTTC. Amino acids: CASPRPKRGTSYEQYF.

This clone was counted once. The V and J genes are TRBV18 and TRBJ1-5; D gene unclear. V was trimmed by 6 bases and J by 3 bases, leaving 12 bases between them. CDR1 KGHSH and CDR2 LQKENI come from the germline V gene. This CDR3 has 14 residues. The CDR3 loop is CASSPSADNQPQHF. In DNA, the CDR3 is TGTGCCAGCTCCCCGAGTGCCGACAATCAGCCCCAGCATTTT.

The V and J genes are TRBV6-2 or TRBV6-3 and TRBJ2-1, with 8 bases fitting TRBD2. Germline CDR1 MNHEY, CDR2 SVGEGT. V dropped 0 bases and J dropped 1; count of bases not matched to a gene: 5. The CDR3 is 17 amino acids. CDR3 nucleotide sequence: TGTGCCAGCAGTTACTCGGCGCTAGCGGGTTCCTACAATGAGCAGTTCTTC. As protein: CASSYSALAGSYNEQFF.

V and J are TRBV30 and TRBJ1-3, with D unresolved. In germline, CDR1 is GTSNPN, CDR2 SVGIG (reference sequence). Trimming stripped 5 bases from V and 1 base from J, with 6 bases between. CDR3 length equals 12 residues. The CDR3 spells CAWLASGNTIYF. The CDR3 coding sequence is TGTGCCTGGTTGGCATCTGGAAACACCATATATTTT.

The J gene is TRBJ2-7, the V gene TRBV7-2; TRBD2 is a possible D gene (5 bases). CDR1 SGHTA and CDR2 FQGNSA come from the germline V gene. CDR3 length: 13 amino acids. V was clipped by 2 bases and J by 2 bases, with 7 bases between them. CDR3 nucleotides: TGTGCCAGCAGCTTAACGGGGACCTACGAGCAGTACTTC. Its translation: CASSLTGTYEQYF. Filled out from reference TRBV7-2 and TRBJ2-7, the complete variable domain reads GAGVSQSPSNKVTEKGKDVELRCDPISGHTALYWYRQSLGQGLEFLIYFQGNSAPDKSGLPSDRFSAERTGGSVSTLTIQRTQQEDSAVYLCASSLTGTYEQYFGPGTRLTVT.

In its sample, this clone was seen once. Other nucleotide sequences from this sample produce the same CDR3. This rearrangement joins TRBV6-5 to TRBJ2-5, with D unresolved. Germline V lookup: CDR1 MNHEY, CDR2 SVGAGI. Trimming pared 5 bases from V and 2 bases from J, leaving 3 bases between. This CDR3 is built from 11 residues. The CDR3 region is CASSTQETQYF. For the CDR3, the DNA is TGTGCCAGCAGTACACAAGAGACCCAGTACTTC.

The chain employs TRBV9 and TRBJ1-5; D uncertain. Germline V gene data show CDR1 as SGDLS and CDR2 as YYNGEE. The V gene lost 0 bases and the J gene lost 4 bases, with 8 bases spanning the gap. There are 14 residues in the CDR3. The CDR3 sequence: CASSVADTNQPQHF. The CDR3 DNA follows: TGTGCCAGCAGCGTAGCCGATACTAATCAGCCCCAGCATTTT.

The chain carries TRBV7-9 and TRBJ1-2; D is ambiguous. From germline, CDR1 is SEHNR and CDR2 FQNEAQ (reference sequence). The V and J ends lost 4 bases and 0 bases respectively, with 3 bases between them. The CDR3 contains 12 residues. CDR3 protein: CASSSSNYGYTF. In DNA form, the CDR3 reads TGTGCCAGCAGCTCCTCTAACTATGGCTACACCTTC.